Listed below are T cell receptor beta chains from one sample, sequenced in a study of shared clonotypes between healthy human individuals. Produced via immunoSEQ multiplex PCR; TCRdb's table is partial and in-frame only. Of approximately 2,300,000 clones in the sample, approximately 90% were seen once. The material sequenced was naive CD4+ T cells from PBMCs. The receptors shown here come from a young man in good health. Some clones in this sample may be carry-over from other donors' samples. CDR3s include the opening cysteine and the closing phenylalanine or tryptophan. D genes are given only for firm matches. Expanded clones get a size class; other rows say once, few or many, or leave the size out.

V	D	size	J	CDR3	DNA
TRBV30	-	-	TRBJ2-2	CAWNTGFNTGELFF	TGTGCCTGGAATACAGGGTTTAACACCGGGGAGCTGTTTTTT
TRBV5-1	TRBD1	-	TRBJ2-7	CASSLGGTARLEQYF	TGCGCCAGCAGCTTGGGAGGGACAGCCCGGCTCGAGCAGTACTTC
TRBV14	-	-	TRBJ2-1	CASSQFRGGGANNEQFF	TGTGCCAGCAGCCAATTTCGAGGGGGGGGAGCCAACAATGAGCAGTTCTTC
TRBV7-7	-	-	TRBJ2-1	CASSLGTFGEQFF	TGTGCCAGCAGCTTAGGAACATTCGGTGAGCAGTTCTTC
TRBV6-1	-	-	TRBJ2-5	CASSELSETQYF	TGTGCCAGCAGTGAACTCAGCGAGACCCAGTACTTC
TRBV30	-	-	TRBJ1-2	CAWRVNYGYTF	TGTGCCTGGAGGGTTAACTATGGCTACACCTTC
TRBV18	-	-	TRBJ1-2	CASSPQEYYGYTF	TGTGCCAGCTCGCCACAGGAGTACTATGGCTACACCTTC
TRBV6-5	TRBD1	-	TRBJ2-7	CASRTGTGNYEQYF	TGTGCCAGCAGAACCGGGACAGGGAACTACGAGCAGTACTTC
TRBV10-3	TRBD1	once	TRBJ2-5	CAISAPGQGQETQYF	TGTGCCATCAGCGCACCGGGACAGGGTCAAGAGACCCAGTACTTC
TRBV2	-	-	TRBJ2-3	CASSEAGVGVSGYTQYF	TGTGCCAGCAGTGAAGCGGGGGTTGGGGTAAGCGGTTATACGCAGTATTTT
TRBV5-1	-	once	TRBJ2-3	CASSLDQAGTDTQYF	TGCGCCAGCAGCTTGGACCAGGCGGGGACAGATACGCAGTATTTT
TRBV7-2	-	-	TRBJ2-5	CASSLVFWASAKETQYF	TGTGCCAGCAGCTTAGTTTTCTGGGCTAGCGCAAAAGAGACCCAGTACTTC
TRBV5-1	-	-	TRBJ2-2	CASSFPLGELFF	TGCGCCAGCAGCTTTCCACTCGGGGAGCTGTTTTTT
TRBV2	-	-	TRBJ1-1	CASRAGIPMNTEAFF	TGTGCCAGCAGAGCCGGGATCCCCATGAACACTGAAGCTTTCTTT
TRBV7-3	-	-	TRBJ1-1	CASSATRENTEAFF	TGTGCCAGCAGCGCGACCCGCGAGAACACTGAAGCTTTCTTT
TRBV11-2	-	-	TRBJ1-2	CASSLGARGRFSDGYTF	TGTGCCAGCAGCTTAGGCGCCCGGGGTAGATTCTCGGATGGCTACACCTTC
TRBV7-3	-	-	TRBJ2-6	CASRLGGTGANVLTF	TGTGCCAGCCGCCTGGGAGGAACTGGGGCCAACGTCCTGACTTTC
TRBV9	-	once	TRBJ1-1	CASSVDGATNTEAFF	TGTGCCAGCAGCGTAGATGGGGCGACGAACACTGAAGCTTTCTTT
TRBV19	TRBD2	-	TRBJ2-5	CASSKKGREGFTQYF	TGTGCCAGTAGTAAAAAGGGCAGGGAGGGATTTACCCAGTACTTC
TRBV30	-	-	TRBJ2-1	CAWRPYNEQFF	TGTGCCTGGAGGCCGTACAATGAGCAGTTCTTC
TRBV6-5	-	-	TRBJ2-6	CASSYRRMGANVLTF	TGTGCCAGCAGTTACCGCAGGATGGGGGCCAACGTCCTGACTTTC
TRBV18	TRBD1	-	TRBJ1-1	CASSQSTGSDTEAFF	TGTGCCAGCTCACAATCGACAGGGTCTGACACTGAAGCTTTCTTT
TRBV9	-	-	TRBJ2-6	CASSVPGANVLTF	TGTGCCAGCAGCGTTCCTGGGGCCAACGTCCTGACTTTC
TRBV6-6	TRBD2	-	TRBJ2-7	CASSFGLAVSYEQYF	TGTGCCAGCAGCTTCGGACTAGCGGTATCCTACGAGCAGTACTTC
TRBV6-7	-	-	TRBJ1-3	CASSPHDRWGNTIYF	TGTGCCAGCAGTCCCCACGATCGGTGGGGAAACACCATATATTTT
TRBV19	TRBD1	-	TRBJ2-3	CASSTRQGASTDTQYF	TGTGCCAGTAGTACGCGACAGGGGGCTAGCACAGATACGCAGTATTTT
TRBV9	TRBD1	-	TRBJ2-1	CASSAFGQGAYNEQFF	TGTGCCAGCAGCGCATTTGGACAGGGCGCCTACAATGAGCAGTTCTTC
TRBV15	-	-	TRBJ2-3	CATSRSPTDTQYF	TGTGCCACCAGCAGATCACCTACAGATACGCAGTATTTT
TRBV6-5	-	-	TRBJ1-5	CASRSDRRSNQPQHF	TGTGCCAGCAGATCCGACAGGCGGTCCAATCAGCCCCAGCATTTT
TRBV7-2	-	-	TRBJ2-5	CASSLFGGQETQYF	TGTGCCAGCAGCTTATTCGGAGGACAAGAGACCCAGTACTTC
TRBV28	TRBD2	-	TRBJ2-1	CASPPAGARNEQFF	TGTGCCAGCCCCCCAGCGGGAGCTAGGAATGAGCAGTTCTTC
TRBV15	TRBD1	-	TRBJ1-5	CATSRVRGGGQPQHF	TGTGCCACCAGCAGAGTTCGAGGGGGCGGTCAGCCCCAGCATTTT
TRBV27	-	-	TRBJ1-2	CASSLRGTDYGYTF	TGTGCCAGCAGTTTAAGGGGTACGGACTATGGCTACACCTTC
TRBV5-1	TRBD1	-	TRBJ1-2	CASSIGPGQNNYGYTF	TGCGCCAGCAGCATTGGACCGGGACAGAATAACTATGGCTACACCTTC
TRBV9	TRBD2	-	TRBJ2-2	CASSAGLAGGFDTGELFF	TGTGCCAGCAGCGCGGGACTAGCGGGAGGGTTTGACACCGGGGAGCTGTTTTTT
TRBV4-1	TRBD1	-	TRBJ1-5	CASRPQGTSNQPQHF	TGCGCCAGCAGACCACAGGGGACGAGCAATCAGCCCCAGCATTTT
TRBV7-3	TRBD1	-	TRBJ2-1	CASRRDRGPYNEQFF	TGTGCCAGCAGAAGGGACAGGGGGCCCTACAATGAGCAGTTCTTC
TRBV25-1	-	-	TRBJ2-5	CASALPGVETQYF	TGTGCCAGCGCTCTTCCGGGAGTGGAGACCCAGTACTTC
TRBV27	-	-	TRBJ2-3	CASSFRVTDTQYF	TGTGCCAGCAGTTTTCGGGTCACAGATACGCAGTATTTT
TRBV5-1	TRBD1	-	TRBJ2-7	CASSSPGQGAYEQYF	TGCGCCAGCAGCTCACCGGGACAGGGTGCCTACGAACAGTACTTC
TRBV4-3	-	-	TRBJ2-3	CASSPRRVSTDTQYF	TGCGCCAGCAGCCCAAGGAGGGTCTCCACAGATACGCAGTATTTT
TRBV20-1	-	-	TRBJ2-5	CSASNRETQYF	TGCAGTGCTAGCAACCGAGAGACCCAGTACTTC
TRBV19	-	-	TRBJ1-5	CASTINGLSNQPQHF	TGTGCCAGTACAATTAACGGATTGAGCAATCAGCCCCAGCATTTT
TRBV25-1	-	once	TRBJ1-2	CASSDSLRQNYGYTF	TGTGCCAGCAGTGATTCCCTACGACAGAACTATGGCTACACCTTC